This T cell receptor (beta chain) is drawn from a study of blood T cell repertoires in COVID-19. In the study overall: Samples of COVID-19 (acute and convalescent) were obtained from the United States, Italy and Spain. PBMCs, B-cell-depleted T cells, or T cells were the source of the cDNA or gDNA that made up the material.

Authors' analysis steps: Amplification from reference gene primers served as the basis for estimated nucleated cell counts. Generated by immunoSEQ multiplex PCR, the TCRdb table keeps only in-frame clones and is missing some. D and trimming come from the DNA, and the V and J calls and clone size come from that table. The sample lists roughly 330,000 clones, around four fifths occurring once. This clonotype was sampled from a woman between 45 and 60 years old with acute or convalescent COVID-19. Sequenced material: peripheral blood.

DNA for the CDR3: TGTGCCAGCTCACCCGGTACCGAGACCCAGTACTTC. Translation: CASSPGTETQYF. This sequence joins TRBV18 and TRBJ2-5, with D uncertain. The CDR3 has 12 amino acids. V was clipped by 3 bases and J by 5 bases, with 7 bases between them. In germline, CDR1 is KGHSH, CDR2 LQKENI.